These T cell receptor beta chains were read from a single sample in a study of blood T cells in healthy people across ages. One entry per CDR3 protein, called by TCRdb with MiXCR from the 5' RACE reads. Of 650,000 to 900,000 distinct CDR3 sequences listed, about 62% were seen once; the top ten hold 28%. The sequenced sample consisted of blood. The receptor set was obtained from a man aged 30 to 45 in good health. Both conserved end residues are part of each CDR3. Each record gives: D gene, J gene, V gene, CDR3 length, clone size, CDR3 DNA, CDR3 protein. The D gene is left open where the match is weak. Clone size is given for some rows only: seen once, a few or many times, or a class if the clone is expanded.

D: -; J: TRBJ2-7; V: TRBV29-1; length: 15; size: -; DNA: TGCAGCGTCGCCTGGGCAGGCATAACCCCCTACGAGCAGTACTTC; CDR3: CSVAWAGITPYEQYF
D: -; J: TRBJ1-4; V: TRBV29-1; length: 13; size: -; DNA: TGCAGCGTTAGTACTGATCCTAATGAAAAACTGTTTTTT; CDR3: CSVSTDPNEKLFF
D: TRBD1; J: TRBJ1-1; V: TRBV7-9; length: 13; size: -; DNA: TGTGCCAGCAGAGACAGGGTTGGCACTGAAGCTTTCTTT; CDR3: CASRDRVGTEAFF
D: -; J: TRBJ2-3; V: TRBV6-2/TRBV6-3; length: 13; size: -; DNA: TGTGCCAGCAGAATAGCTAGCACAGATACGCAGTATTTT; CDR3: CASRIASTDTQYF
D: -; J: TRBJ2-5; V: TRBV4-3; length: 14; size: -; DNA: TGCGCCAGCAGCCAAGAAGGGCAGGAGGAGACCCAGTACTTC; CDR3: CASSQEGQEETQYF
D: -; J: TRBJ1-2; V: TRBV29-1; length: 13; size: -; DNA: TGCAGCGTTGTCGGGGGCGCGAGTTATGGCTACACCTTC; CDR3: CSVVGGASYGYTF
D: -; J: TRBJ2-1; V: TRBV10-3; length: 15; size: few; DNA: TGTGCCATCAGTGAAGGGCAGGGAACCTACAATGAGCAGTTCTTC; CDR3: CAISEGQGTYNEQFF
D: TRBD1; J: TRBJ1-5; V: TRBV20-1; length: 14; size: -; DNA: TGCAGTGCTGGACAGGGAACGGGCAATCAGCCCCAGCATTTT; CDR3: CSAGQGTGNQPQHF
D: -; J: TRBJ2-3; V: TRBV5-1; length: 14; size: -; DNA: TGCGCCGGCAGCTTGGGGTTGGGCACAGATACGCAGTATTTT; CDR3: CAGSLGLGTDTQYF
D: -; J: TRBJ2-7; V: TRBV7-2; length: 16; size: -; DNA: TGTGCCAGCAGCTTAGGGCTCCAACTAACTAACTACGAGCAGTACTTC; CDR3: CASSLGLQLTNYEQYF
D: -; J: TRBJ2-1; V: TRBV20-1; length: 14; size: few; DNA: TGCAGTGCCGGGGGGGACAGGGACTTAGGTGAGCAGTTCTTC; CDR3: CSAGGDRDLGEQFF
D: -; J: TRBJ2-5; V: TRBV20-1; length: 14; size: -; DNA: TGCAGTGCTAGAGATTGGAGTGACCGAGAGACCCAGTACTTC; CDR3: CSARDWSDRETQYF
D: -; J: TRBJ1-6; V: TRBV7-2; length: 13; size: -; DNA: TGTGCCAGCAGCTTAGTAGGGCCTTCACCCCTCCACTTT; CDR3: CASSLVGPSPLHF
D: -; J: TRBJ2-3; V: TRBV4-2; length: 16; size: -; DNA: TGTGCCAGCAGCCAAGGAGGGACCCAGGGAGGAGATACGCAGTATTTT; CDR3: CASSQGGTQGGDTQYF
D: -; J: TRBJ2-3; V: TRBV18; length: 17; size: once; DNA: TGTGCCAGCTCCCATTATCCGGAAGAGGGGAACACAGATACGCAGTATTTT; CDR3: CASSHYPEEGNTDTQYF
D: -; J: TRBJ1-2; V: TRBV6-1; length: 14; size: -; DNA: TGTGCCAGCAGTGAAGGTGGGCTCTTCTATGGCTACACCTTC; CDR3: CASSEGGLFYGYTF
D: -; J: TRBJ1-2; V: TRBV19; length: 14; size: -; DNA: TGTGCCAGTACCGCCCCGGGACTTCACTATGGCTACACCTTC; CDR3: CASTAPGLHYGYTF
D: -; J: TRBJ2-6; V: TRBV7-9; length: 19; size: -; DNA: TGTGCCAGCAGCTCACGGGATCTCCAAGGGGTAGGTGGGGCCAACGTCCTGACTTTC; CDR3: CASSSRDLQGVGGANVLTF
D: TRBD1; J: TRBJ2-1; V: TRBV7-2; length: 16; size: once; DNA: TGTGCCGGCAGCTCGACGGGACAGTCCTTTCGCAATGAGCAGTTCTTC; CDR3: CAGSSTGQSFRNEQFF
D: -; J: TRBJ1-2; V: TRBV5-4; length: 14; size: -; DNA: TGCGCCAGCAGCTTCGGCAACTCTAACTATGGCTACACCTTC; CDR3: CASSFGNSNYGYTF
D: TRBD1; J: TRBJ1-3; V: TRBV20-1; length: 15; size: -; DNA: TGCAGTGCTATACAGGGGGCGTTCTCTGGAAACACCATATATTTT; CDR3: CSAIQGAFSGNTIYF
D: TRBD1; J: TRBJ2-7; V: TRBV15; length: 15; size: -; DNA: TGTGCCACCAGCACCGGGACAGGGGGAGTCTACGAGCAGTACTTC; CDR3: CATSTGTGGVYEQYF
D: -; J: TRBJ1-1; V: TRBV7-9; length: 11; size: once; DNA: TGTGCCAGCGGGCTGGACACTGAAGCTTTCTTT; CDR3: CASGLDTEAFF
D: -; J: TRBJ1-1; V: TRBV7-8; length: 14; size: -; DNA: TGTGCCAGCAGCTACCGGGCCAGAAACACTGAAGCTTTCTTT; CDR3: CASSYRARNTEAFF
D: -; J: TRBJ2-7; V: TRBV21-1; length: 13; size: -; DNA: TGTGCCAGCAGCAAAGCGCTTTCCTACGAGCAGTACTTC; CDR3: CASSKALSYEQYF
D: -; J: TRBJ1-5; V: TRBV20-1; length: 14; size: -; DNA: TGCAGTGCTAGAGCGAATACAGGTAATCAGCCCCAGCATTTT; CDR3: CSARANTGNQPQHF
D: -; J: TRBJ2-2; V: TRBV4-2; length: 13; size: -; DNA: TGTGCCAGCAACCAAGCTCTCACCGGGGAGCTGTTTTTT; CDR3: CASNQALTGELFF
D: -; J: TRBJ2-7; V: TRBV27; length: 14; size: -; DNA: TGTGCCAGCAGTTTCGGGGGACCAGAGTACGAGCAGTACTTC; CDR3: CASSFGGPEYEQYF
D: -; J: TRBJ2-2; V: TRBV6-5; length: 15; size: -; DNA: TGTGCCAGCAGAACCCCGGGACAGAACACCGGGGAGCTGTTTTTT; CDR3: CASRTPGQNTGELFF
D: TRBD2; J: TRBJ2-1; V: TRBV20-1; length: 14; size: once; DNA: TGCAGTGCTAGAATGAAGCGGGGGCACAATGAGCAGTTCTTC; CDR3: CSARMKRGHNEQFF
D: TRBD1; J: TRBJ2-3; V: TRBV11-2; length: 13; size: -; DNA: TGTGCCAGCAGACCAACAGGGGTCGATACGCAGTATTTT; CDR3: CASRPTGVDTQYF
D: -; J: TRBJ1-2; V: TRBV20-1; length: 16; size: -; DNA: TGCAGTGCTAGAGATTCGAGCGGCAGGGGAGGGTATGGCTACACCTTC; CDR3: CSARDSSGRGGYGYTF
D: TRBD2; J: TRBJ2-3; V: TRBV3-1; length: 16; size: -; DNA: TGTGCCAGCAGCCAAGACCCGGGAGGCCTCACAGATACGCAGTATTTT; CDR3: CASSQDPGGLTDTQYF
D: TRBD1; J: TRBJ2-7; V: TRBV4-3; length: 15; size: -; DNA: TGCGCCAGCAGCCAATTGACAGGGGCGGATTACGAGCAGTACTTC; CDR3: CASSQLTGADYEQYF
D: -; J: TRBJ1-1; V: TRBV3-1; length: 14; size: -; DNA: TGTGCCAGCAGCCAACTCAGGGAGGGCACTGAAGCTTTCTTT; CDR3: CASSQLREGTEAFF
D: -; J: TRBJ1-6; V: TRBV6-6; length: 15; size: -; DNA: TGTGCCAGCAGGCCAACGGGACTCGGTAATTCACCCCTCCACTTT; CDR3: CASRPTGLGNSPLHF
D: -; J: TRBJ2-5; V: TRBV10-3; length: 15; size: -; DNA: TGTGCCATCAGTGAGTTAGACAGGGAGGACGAGACCCAGTACTTC; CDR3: CAISELDREDETQYF
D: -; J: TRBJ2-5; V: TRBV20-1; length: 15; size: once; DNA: TGCAGTGCTAGAGATCTAAAGAAATACCAAGAGACCCAGTACTTC; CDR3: CSARDLKKYQETQYF
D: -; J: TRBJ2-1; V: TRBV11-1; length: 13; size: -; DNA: TGTGCCAGCAGCACCTGGGGGGTAGGTGAGCAGTTCTTC; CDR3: CASSTWGVGEQFF
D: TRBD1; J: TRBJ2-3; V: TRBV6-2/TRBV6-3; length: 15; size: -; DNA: TGTGCCAGCAGTCCGGGGACAGGGTCCGCAGATACGCAGTATTTT; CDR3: CASSPGTGSADTQYF
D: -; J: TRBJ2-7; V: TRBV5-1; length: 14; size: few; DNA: TGCGCCAGCAGCATGGGGAGAGGGATTTACGAGCAGTACTTC; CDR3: CASSMGRGIYEQYF
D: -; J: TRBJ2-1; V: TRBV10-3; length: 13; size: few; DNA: TGTGCCATGGGACCGGGCGGTCGCGATGAGCAGTTCTTC; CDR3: CAMGPGGRDEQFF
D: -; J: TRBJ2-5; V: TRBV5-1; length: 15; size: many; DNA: TGCGCCAGCAGCCCCTACCGGGCTCAGCAAGAGACCCAGTACTTC; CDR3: CASSPYRAQQETQYF
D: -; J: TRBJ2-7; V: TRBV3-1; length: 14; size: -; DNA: TGTGCCAGCAGCCAAGATTCTGCCACCTACGAGCAGTACTTC; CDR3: CASSQDSATYEQYF
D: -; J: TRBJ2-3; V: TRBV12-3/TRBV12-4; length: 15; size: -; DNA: TGTGCCAGCAGTGAATCGGGACACCGCACAGATACGCAGTATTTT; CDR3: CASSESGHRTDTQYF
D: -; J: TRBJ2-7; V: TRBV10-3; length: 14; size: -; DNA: TGTGCCATCTCGGATCGATGGGACACCTACGAGCAGTACTTC; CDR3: CAISDRWDTYEQYF
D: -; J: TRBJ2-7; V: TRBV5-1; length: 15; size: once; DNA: TGCGCCAGCAGTTCGACCCGAAGTAGCTCCTACGAGCAGTACTTC; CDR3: CASSSTRSSSYEQYF
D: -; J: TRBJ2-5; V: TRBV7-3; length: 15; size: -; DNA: TGTGCCAGCAGCGTTGCCCCAGGCCCCCAAGAGACCCAGTACTTC; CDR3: CASSVAPGPQETQYF
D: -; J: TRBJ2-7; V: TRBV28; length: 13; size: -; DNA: TGTGCCAGCAGTGTGGGACTTGGATACGAGCAGTACTTC; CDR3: CASSVGLGYEQYF
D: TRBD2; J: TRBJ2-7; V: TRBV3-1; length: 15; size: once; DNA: TGTGCCAGCAGCCCAGGACTAGCGGTGGCGTACGAGCAGTACTTC; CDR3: CASSPGLAVAYEQYF
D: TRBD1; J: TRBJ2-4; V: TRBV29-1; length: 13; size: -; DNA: TGCAGCGTTACCGGGACAGGGGGAAACATTCAGTACTTC; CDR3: CSVTGTGGNIQYF
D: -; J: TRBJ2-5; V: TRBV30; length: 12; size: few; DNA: TGTGCCTGGAGACACAGCCAAGAGACCCAGTACTTC; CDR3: CAWRHSQETQYF
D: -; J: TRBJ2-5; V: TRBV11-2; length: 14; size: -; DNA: TGTGCCAGCAGCTTGCAAGCGAACCAAGAGACCCAGTACTTC; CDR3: CASSLQANQETQYF
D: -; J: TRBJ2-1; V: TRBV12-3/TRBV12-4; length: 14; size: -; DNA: TGTGCCAGCAGTTTAAGCGGTACGGACAATGAGCAGTTCTTC; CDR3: CASSLSGTDNEQFF
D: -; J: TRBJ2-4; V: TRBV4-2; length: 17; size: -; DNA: TGTGCCAGCAGCCAAGAGACCGCCCAGCAAGCCAAAAACATTCAGTACTTC; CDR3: CASSQETAQQAKNIQYF
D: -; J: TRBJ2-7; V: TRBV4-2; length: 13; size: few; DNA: TGTGCCAGCAGCCAAGGTCAGGACTACGAGCAGTACTTC; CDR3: CASSQGQDYEQYF
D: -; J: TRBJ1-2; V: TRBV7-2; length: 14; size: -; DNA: TGTGCCGGCAGCTTCAGCGGGGCCCCCTATGGCTACACCTTC; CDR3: CAGSFSGAPYGYTF
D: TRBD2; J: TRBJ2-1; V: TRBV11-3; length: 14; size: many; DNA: TGTGCCAGCAGCCCGGGACTAGTTAATGATGAGCAGTTCTTC; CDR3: CASSPGLVNDEQFF
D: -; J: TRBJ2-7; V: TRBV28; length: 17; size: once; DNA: TGTGCCAGCAGTTTCCGGAACGGGGCAGTAAAAAAGTACGAGCAGTACTTC; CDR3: CASSFRNGAVKKYEQYF
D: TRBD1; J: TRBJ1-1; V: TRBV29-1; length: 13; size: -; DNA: TGCAGCGTTGAGACAGGGTTTAACACTGAAGCTTTCTTT; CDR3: CSVETGFNTEAFF